Shown below are 16 T cell receptor beta chains from a single sample sequenced in a study of control samples from healthy donors and cancer patients. Only in-frame clones appear in the TCRdb table, and some are missing; sequencing was by immunoSEQ multiplex PCR. The sample carries under 450,000 clones, around 90% recorded once. Sequencing was done on a sample of PBMCs. The source is a man aged 40-49 years with head and neck cancer.

The chain uses TRBV9 and TRBJ2-1; 10 bases agree with TRBD2. Germline V gene lookup returns CDR1 SGDLS and CDR2 YYNGEE. The CDR3 is made up of 16 amino acids. V trimming: 3 bases; J trimming: 2 bases; junction bases outside the gene matches: 5. CDR3 region: CASSATSGFTYNEQFF. The CDR3 region has the DNA TGTGCCAGCAGCGCGACTAGCGGGTTCACCTACAATGAGCAGTTCTTC.

The chain combines TRBV18 with TRBJ1-1; D remains ambiguous. This CDR3 is built from 14 residues. Germline V gives CDR1 KGHSH, CDR2 LQKENI. V was trimmed by 3 bases and J by 1 base, leaving 9 bases between them. Here the CDR3 DNA reads TGTGCCAGCTCACCTAGGAGGGAGAACACTGAAGCTTTCTTT. Its protein product is CASSPRRENTEAFF.

V gene TRBV5-1 combines with J gene TRBJ2-7; TRBD2 is a possible D gene (6 bases). V was cut by 3 bases and J by 8 bases, with 27 bases left in between. Germline lookup yields CDR1 SGHRS and CDR2 YFSETQ. This CDR3 is 17 amino acids long. CDR3 nucleotides: TGCGCCAGCAGCTGGGAACCAACCGGGACTGCCCTTACCCAGCAGTACTTC. Residues: CASSWEPTGTALTQQYF. Full variable domain (remainder filled in from reference TRBV5-1 and TRBJ2-7): KAGVTQTPRYLIKTRGQQVTLSCSPISGHRSVSWYQQTPGQGLQFLFEYFSETQRNKGNFPGRFSGRQFSNSRSEMNVSTLELGDSALYLCASSWEPTGTALTQQYFGPGTRLTVT.

The J gene is TRBJ1-5, the V gene TRBV27; D unclear. The germline gives CDR1 MNHEY, CDR2 SMNVEV (reference sequence). V was pared by 1 base and J by 7 bases, with 11 bases between. The length of the CDR3 is 14 residues. The CDR3 sequence is CASSLWLGNQPQHF. Written as DNA, the CDR3 is TGTGCCAGCAGTTTATGGTTAGGGAACCAGCCCCAGCATTTT.

The chain recombines TRBV24-1 with TRBJ2-1; 7 bases align to TRBD1. The CDR3 covers 15 residues. With V trimmed by 4 bases and J by 2 bases, 4 bases remained unmatched. Germline CDR1 is KGHDR and CDR2 is SFDVKD. The CDR3 bases are TGTGCCACCAGTGACGCGACAGGGCCCTACAATGAGCAGTTCTTC. Amino acids: CATSDATGPYNEQFF.

The chain couples TRBV11-2 to TRBJ2-1; D ambiguous. CDR3 length equals 12 residues. Germline V gives CDR1 SGHAT, CDR2 FQNNGV. The ends were cut back, 5 bases at V and 8 bases at J, with 10 bases in the middle. The CDR3 is CASSLDRDEQFF. In DNA, the CDR3 is TGTGCCAGCAGCCTCGACCGGGATGAGCAGTTCTTC.

This clone was detected a few times. The gene calls are TRBV25-1 and TRBJ1-5; maybe TRBD1 (5 bases). V was cut by 8 bases and J by 3 bases, with 14 bases left in between. Germline CDR1 MGHDK, CDR2 SYGVNS. This CDR3 contains 14 residues. The CDR3 DNA sequence: TGTGCCAGCGGGGACTACAAGCACAATCAGCCCCAGCATTTT. Its protein product is CASGDYKHNQPQHF.

The V gene is TRBV24-1, the J gene TRBJ2-3; 7 nucleotides align to TRBD2. The germline gives CDR1 KGHDR, CDR2 SFDVKD. The CDR3 consists of 13 residues. V trimming: 11 bases; J trimming: 0 bases; junction bases outside the gene matches: 4. The CDR3 region is CAIGGGSTDTQYF. DNA of the CDR3: TGTGCCATCGGCGGGGGAAGCACAGATACGCAGTATTTT.

This clone was seen more than once but under ten times. The chain couples TRBV19 to TRBJ2-5, with TRBD2 matching over 7 bases. The CDR3 is made up of 14 amino acids. CDR1 LNHDA and CDR2 SQIVND come from the germline V gene (reference sequence). Trimming cost V 7 bases and J 5 bases; bases outside gene matches: 10. The CDR3 sequence is CASTAKREGETQYF. The CDR3 DNA follows: TGTGCCAGTACCGCGAAAAGGGAGGGGGAGACCCAGTACTTC. The whole variable domain, remainder taken from reference TRBV19 and TRBJ2-5, is DGGITQSPKYLFRKEGQNVTLSCEQNLNHDAMYWYRQDPGQGLRLIYYSQIVNDFQKGDIAEGYSVSREKKESFPLTVTSAQKNPTAFYLCASTAKREGETQYFGPGTRLLVL.

The chain is built from TRBV29-1 and TRBJ2-1; no clear D gene. Trimming pared 8 bases from V and 7 bases from J, leaving 18 bases between. This CDR3 spans 13 amino acids. From germline, CDR1 is SQVTM and CDR2 ANQGSEA. CDR3 region: CSPTYHSGNEQFF. The CDR3 DNA is TGCAGCCCAACCTACCATAGTGGAAATGAGCAGTTCTTC.

This sequence joins TRBV28 and TRBJ2-7; the D gene is possibly TRBD2 (5 bases). V lost 4 bases, J lost 2 bases, and 18 bases lay in between. In germline, CDR1 is MDHEN, CDR2 SYDVKM. This CDR3 is 16 amino acids long. Here the CDR3 reads CASSSPGSVGPYEQYF. Written as DNA, the CDR3 is TGTGCCAGCAGTTCACCGGGGAGTGTGGGTCCCTACGAGCAGTACTTC.

This rearrangement joins TRBV6-6 to TRBJ2-1, with a possible D match to TRBD1 (8 bases). V lost 6 bases and J 9 bases, leaving 12 bases between the germline ends. The CDR3 covers 12 residues. In germline, CDR1 is MNHNY, CDR2 SVGAGI (reference sequence). The CDR3 spells CASRYRGGEQFF. CDR3 nucleotide sequence: TGTGCCAGCAGGTACAGGGGGGGTGAGCAGTTCTTC.

The gene calls are TRBV30 and TRBJ1-1; unclear D gene. The CDR3 runs to 13 residues. V was clipped by 7 bases and J by 0 bases, with 12 bases between them. Germline assignment: CDR1 GTSNPN and CDR2 SVGIG (reference sequence). Here the CDR3 reads CAYFRSMNTEAFF. CDR3 nucleotides: TGTGCCTATTTTAGGAGTATGAACACTGAAGCTTTCTTT.

This clone came up once. The V gene is TRBV15, the J gene TRBJ2-1; possible D gene TRBD2, 6 bases. Germline loops: CDR1 LNHNV, CDR2 YYDKDF (reference sequence). This CDR3 spans 11 amino acids. V lost 8 bases to trimming and J lost 8 bases, with 10 bases between them. The CDR3 region is CATGGMDEQFF. CDR3 in DNA: TGTGCCACCGGAGGGATGGATGAGCAGTTCTTC.

The rearrangement links TRBV6-2 or TRBV6-3 to TRBJ2-7; 7 bases line up with TRBD2. This CDR3 has 16 amino acids. Germline V gene lookup returns CDR1 MNHEY and CDR2 SVGEGT. With V trimmed by 8 bases and J by 0 bases, 13 bases remained unmatched. The CDR3 DNA is TGTGCCAGCGGCCCGTCCGGAGCGGGGAGCTCCTACGAGCAGTACTTC. This translates into CASGPSGAGSSYEQYF.

To note about this clone: Other DNA sequences in the sample encode the same CDR3. The V and J genes are TRBV28 and TRBJ1-3, with TRBD1 as a possible D gene (5 bases). Per the germline V gene, CDR1 is MDHEN and CDR2 is SYDVKM. The CDR3 has 13 amino acids. V lost 9 bases to trimming and J lost 2 bases, with 11 bases between them. The CDR3 nucleotides are TGTGCCAGTTCCCCGACAGCTGGAAACACCATATATTTT. Protein: CASSPTAGNTIYF.